The text below deals with one TCR beta chain. Its matching antigen is unknown. J lost 3 bases, V lost 0 bases, and 7 bases had no gene match. This CDR3 is built from 16 residues. The germline V gene encodes CDR1 SGDLS and CDR2 YYNGEE. This record comes from a study of T cells in Graves' hyperthyroidism and ophthalmopathy. Notes on the study in general: Model-based prediction identified ophthalmopathy a median 6.5 months prior to its onset.

Researchers amplified the TCR beta CDR3 regions from RNA transcripts. The TCR CDR3 first-round RT-PCR relied on the HTBI primer set. One entry per CDR3 protein results from TCRdb running MiXCR on the multiplex PCR reads. Altogether hundreds of thousands of distinct CDR3 sequences are present, around 16% being singletons, with the ten largest covering over 3.5%. Patients were excluded because of uncontrolled infection, other autoimmune disease, pregnancy or lactation. Each diagnosis was grounded in clinical symptoms, serum thyroxine and TRAb, thyroid ultrasound, and orbital computed tomography. The rearrangement joins TRBV9 to TRBJ2-3; 7 bases fit TRBD2. Specimen: blood. This TCR came from a woman in her thirties with Graves' hyperthyroidism. The DNA of the CDR3 is TGTGCCAGCAGCGTAGGGGCGGGAGTAGAGACAGATACGCAGTATTTT. Protein product: CASSVGAGVETDTQYF.